This T cell receptor (beta chain) was documented in a study of blood T cell repertoires in COVID-19. Study at large: Acute and convalescent COVID-19 specimens originated in the United States, Italy and Spain. The analysed material was cDNA or gDNA that came from T cells, B-cell-depleted T cells, or PBMCs.

This table comes from immunoSEQ multiplex PCR, and its TCRdb copy is limited to in-frame clones, with some not included. This table holds approximately 210,000 clones, roughly 92% found once. Seattle's enrolled individuals joined amid active infection and were then monitored longitudinally. Input material: peripheral blood. The TCR comes from a man aged 25-45 years with COVID-19, enrolled during active disease.

In nucleotides, the CDR3 is TGTGCCATCAGATCGGGACAGGGAGGCTATGGCTACACCTTC. This sequence encodes CAIRSGQGGYGYTF. The chain combines TRBV10-3 with TRBJ1-2; TRBD1 agrees at 9 bases. The trim removed 6 bases at V and 4 bases at J, leaving 6 bases unmatched. The CDR3 sequence is 14 residues long. The germline gives CDR1 ENHRY, CDR2 SYGVKD.